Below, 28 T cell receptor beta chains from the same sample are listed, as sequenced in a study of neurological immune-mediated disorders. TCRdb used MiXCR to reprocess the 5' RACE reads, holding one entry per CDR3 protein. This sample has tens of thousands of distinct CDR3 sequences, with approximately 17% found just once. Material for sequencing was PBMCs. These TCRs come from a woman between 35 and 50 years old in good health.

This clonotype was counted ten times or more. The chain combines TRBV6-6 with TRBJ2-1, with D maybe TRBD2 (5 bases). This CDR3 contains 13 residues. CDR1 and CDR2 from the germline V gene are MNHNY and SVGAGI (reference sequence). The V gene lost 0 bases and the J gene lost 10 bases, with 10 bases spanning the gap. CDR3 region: CASSYSRAAEQFF. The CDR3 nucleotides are TGTGCCAGCAGTTACTCGAGGGCGGCCGAGCAGTTCTTC.

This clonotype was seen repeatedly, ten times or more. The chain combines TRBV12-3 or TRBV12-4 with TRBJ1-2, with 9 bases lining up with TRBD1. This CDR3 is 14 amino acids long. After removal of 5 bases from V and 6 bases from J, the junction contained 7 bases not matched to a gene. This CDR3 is CASSLYTGGDGYTF. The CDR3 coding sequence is TGTGCCAGCAGTCTATACACAGGGGGCGATGGCTACACCTTC.

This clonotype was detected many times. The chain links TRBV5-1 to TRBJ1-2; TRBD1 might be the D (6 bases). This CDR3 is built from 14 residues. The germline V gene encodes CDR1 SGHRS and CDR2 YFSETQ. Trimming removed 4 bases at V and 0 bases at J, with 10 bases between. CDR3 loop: CASSKDSPNYGYTF. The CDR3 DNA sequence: TGCGCCAGCAGCAAGGACAGTCCTAACTATGGCTACACCTTC.

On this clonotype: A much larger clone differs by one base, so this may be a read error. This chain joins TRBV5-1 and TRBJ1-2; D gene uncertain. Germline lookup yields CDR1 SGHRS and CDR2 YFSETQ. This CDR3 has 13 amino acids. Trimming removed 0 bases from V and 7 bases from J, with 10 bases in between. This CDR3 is CASSLAGPSGYTF. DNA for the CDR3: TGCGCCAGCAGCTTGGCCGGGCCGAGTGGCTACACCTTC.

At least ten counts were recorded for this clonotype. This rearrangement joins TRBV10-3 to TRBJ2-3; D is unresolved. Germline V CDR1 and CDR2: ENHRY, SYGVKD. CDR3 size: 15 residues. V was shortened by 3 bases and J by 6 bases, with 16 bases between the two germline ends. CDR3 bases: TGTGCCATCAGTGAAACCCTCTCGAGGAGTGATACGCAGTATTTT. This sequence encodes CAISETLSRSDTQYF.

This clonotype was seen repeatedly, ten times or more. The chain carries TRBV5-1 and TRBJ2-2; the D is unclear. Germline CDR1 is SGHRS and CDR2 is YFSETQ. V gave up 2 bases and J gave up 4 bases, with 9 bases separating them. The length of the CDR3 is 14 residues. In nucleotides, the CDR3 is TGCGCCAGCAGCTTTAGCAGCCTCACCGGGGAGCTGTTTTTT. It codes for CASSFSSLTGELFF.

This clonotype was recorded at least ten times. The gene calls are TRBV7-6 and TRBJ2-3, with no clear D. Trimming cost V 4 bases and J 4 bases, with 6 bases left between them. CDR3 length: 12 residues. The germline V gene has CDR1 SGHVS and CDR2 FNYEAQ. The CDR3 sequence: CASSWHSDTQYF. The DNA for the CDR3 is TGTGCCAGCAGCTGGCACTCAGATACGCAGTATTTT.

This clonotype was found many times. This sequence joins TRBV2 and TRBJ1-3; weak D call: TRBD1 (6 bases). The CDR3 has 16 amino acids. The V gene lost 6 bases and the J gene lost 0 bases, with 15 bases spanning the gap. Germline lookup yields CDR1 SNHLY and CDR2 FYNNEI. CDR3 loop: CASSLTGLPSGNTIYF. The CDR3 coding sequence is TGTGCCAGCAGCCTAACAGGGCTCCCCTCTGGAAACACCATATATTTT.

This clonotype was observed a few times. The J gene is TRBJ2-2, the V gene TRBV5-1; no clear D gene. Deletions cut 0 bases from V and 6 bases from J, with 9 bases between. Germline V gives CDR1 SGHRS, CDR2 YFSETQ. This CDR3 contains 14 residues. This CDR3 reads CASSLDSWSGELFF. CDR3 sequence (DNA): TGCGCCAGCAGCTTGGACAGCTGGTCCGGGGAGCTGTTTTTT.

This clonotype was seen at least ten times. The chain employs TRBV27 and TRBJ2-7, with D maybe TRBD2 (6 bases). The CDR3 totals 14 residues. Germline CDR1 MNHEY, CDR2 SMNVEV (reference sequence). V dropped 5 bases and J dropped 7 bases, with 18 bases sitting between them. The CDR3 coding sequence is TGTGCCAGCAGTCTGGAGAGGGGCGGAGGGGAGCAGTACTTC. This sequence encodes CASSLERGGGEQYF.

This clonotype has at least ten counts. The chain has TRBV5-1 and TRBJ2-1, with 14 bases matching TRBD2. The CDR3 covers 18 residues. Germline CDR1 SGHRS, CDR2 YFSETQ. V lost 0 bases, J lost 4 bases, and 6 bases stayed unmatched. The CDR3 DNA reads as TGCGCCAGCAGCTTGGGACTAGCGGGGGGGCCAGGGTACAATGAGCAGTTCTTC. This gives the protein CASSLGLAGGPGYNEQFF.

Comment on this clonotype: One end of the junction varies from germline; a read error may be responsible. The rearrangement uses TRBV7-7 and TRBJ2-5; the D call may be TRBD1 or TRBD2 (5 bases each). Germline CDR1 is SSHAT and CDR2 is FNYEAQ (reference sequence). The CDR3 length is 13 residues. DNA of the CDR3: TGTGCTAGCAGCTTGAGGGGTCCAGAGACCCAGTACTTC. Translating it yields CASSLRGPETQYF.

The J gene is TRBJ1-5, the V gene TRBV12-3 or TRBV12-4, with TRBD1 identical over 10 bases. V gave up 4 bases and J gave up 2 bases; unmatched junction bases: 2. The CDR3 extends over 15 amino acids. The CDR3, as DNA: TGTGCCAGCAGTTCGACAGGGGGCGGCAATCAGCCCCAGCATTTT. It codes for CASSSTGGGNQPQHF.

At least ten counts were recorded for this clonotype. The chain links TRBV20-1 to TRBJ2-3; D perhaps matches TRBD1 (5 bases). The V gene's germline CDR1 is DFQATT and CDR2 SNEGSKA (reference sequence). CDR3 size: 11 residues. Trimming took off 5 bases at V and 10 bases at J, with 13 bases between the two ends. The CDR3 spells CSAWGTQAQYF. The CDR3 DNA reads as TGCAGTGCTTGGGGCACCCAGGCGCAGTATTTT.

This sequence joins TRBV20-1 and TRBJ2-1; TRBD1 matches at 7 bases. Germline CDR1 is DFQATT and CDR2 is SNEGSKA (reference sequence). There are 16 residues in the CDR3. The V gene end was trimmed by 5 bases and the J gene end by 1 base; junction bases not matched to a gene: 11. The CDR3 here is CSAPVDRQGSYNEQFF. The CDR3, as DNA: TGCAGTGCTCCGGTCGACCGACAGGGATCCTACAATGAGCAGTTCTTC.

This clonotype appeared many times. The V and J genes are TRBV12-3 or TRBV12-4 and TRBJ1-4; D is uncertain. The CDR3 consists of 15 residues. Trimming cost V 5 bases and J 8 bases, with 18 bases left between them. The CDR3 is CASSPRWGGREKLFF. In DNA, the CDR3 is TGTGCCAGCAGTCCCCGGTGGGGAGGGAGGGAAAAACTGTTTTTT.

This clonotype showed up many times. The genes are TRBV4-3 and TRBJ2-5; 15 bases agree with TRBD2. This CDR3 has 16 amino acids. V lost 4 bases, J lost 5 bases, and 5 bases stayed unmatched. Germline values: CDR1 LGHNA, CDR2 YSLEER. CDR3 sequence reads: CASSPGTSGGLETQYF. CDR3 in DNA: TGCGCCAGCAGCCCCGGGACTAGCGGGGGGCTGGAGACCCAGTACTTC.

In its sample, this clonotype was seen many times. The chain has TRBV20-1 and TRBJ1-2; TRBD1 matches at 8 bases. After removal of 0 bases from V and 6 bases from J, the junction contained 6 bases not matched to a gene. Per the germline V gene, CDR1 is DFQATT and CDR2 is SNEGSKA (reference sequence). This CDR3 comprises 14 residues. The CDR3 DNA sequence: TGCAGTGCTAGAGATCCCGGACAGGGCCATGGCTACACCTTC. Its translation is CSARDPGQGHGYTF.

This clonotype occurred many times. The CDR3 reads CSALTSGGQETQYF. The CDR3 DNA follows: TGCAGTGCTCTGACTAGCGGGGGACAAGAGACCCAGTACTTC. The chain carries TRBV20-1 and TRBJ2-5, with 12 positions matching TRBD2. This CDR3 comprises 14 residues. The germline CDR1 and CDR2 sequences are DFQATT and SNEGSKA (reference sequence). Losses at the gene ends were 5 bases for V and 2 bases for J; bases not matched to a gene: 3.

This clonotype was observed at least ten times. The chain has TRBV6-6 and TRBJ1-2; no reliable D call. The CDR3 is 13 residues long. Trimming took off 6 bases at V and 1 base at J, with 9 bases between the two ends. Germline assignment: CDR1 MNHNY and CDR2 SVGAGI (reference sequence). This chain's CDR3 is CASRDGINYGYTF. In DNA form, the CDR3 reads TGTGCCAGCAGGGACGGCATTAACTATGGCTACACCTTC.

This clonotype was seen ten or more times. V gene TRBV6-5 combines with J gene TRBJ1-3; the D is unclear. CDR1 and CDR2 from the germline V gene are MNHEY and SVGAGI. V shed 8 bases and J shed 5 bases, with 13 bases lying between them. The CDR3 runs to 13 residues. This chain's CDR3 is CASENHARNTIYF. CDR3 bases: TGTGCCAGCGAGAATCACGCTCGAAACACCATATATTTT.

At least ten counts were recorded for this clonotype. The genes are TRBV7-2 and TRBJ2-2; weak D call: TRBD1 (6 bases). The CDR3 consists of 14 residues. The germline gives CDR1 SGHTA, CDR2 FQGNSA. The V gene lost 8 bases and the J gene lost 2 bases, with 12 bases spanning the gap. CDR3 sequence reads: CASRRTANTGELFF. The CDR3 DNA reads TGTGCCAGCCGCCGGACAGCTAACACCGGGGAGCTGTTTTTT. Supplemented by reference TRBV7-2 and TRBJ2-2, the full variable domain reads GAGVSQSPSNKVTEKGKDVELRCDPISGHTALYWYRQSLGQGLEFLIYFQGNSAPDKSGLPSDRFSAERTGGSVSTLTIQRTQQEDSAVYLCASRRTANTGELFFGEGSRLTVL.

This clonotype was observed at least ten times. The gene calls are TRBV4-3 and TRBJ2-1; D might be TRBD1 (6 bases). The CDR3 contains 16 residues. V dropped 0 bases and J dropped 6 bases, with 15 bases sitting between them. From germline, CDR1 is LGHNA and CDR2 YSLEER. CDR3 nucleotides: TGCGCCAGCAGCCAAGATTTGGGGGACAATCGCAATGAGCAGTTCTTC. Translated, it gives CASSQDLGDNRNEQFF.

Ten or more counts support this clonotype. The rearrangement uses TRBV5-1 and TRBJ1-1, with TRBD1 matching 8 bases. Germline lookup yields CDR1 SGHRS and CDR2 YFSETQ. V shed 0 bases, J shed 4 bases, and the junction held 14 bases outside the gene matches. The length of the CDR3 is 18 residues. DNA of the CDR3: TGCGCCAGCAGCTTGGTCGGGACAGGAAGGGCCTTGAGCACTGAAGCTTTCTTT. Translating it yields CASSLVGTGRALSTEAFF. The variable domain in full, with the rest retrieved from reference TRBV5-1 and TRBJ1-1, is KAGVTQTPRYLIKTRGQQVTLSCSPISGHRSVSWYQQTPGQGLQFLFEYFSETQRNKGNFPGRFSGRQFSNSRSEMNVSTLELGDSALYLCASSLVGTGRALSTEAFFGQGTRLTVV.

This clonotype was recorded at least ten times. CDR3 coding DNA: TGTGCCAGCAGCTTAGAGGGGTTGAGCACCGGGGAGCTGTTTTTT. Residues: CASSLEGLSTGELFF. The J gene is TRBJ2-2, the V gene TRBV7-2; D perhaps matches TRBD1 (5 bases). The CDR3 is made up of 15 amino acids. Between the trimmed V and J ends, which lost 1 base and 4 bases, there was a span of 10 bases. Germline assignment: CDR1 SGHTA and CDR2 FQGNSA.

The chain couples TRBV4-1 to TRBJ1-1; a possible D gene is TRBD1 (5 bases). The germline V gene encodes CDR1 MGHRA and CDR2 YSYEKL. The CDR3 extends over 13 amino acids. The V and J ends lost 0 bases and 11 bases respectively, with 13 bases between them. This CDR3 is CASSQDPDIGAFF. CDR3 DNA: TGCGCCAGCAGCCAAGACCCGGACATAGGGGCTTTCTTT.

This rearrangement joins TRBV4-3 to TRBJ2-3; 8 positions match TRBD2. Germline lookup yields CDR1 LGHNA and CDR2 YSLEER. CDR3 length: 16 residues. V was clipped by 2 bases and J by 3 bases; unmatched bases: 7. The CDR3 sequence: CASSQLTGGGTDTQYF. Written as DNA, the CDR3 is TGCGCCAGCAGCCAACTGACCGGCGGGGGGACAGATACGCAGTATTTT.

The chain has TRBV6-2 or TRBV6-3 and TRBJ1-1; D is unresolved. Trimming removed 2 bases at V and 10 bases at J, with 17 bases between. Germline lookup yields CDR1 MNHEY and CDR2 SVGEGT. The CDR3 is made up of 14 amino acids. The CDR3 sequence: CASSYALGAPGAFF. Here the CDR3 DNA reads TGTGCCAGCAGTTACGCTTTGGGCGCCCCGGGAGCTTTCTTT.